This TCR beta chain is from a study of blood T cells in healthy people across ages. Combining a sample-barcoded 5' primer with a J-beta primer mix, a second PCR ran for 7 to 11 cycles. Each CDR3 protein gets one entry after TCRdb re-called the 5' RACE reads with MiXCR. The sample lists hundreds of thousands of distinct CDR3 sequences, around half occurring once. This CDR3 spans 14 amino acids. V lost 0 bases and J lost 5, with 10 bases in between. The V gene's germline CDR1 is LNHDA and CDR2 SQIVND (reference sequence). The sequenced material came from blood. The V and J genes are TRBV19 and TRBJ1-1; possibly TRBD1 for D (5 bases). This receptor was identified in a man aged 80 or over in good health. The CDR3 is CASSIDRSGTEAFF. The CDR3 bases are TGTGCCAGTAGTATAGACAGGTCAGGGACTGAAGCTTTCTTT.